The source of this T cell receptor (beta chain) is a study of T cell repertoires in cytomegalovirus infection. TCRdb recomputed calls from the reads with MiXCR, one row per CDR3 protein. The table lists 740,000 or so distinct CDR3 sequences, 35% to 40% of them singletons. CDR1 MNHNY and CDR2 SVGAGI come from the germline V gene (reference sequence). V was clipped by 6 bases and J by 2 bases, with 14 bases between them. The length of the CDR3 is 15 residues. This clonotype was picked up a small number of times. This clonotype was sampled from a human donor in good health (CMV status not recorded). Some clones in this sample may be carry-over from other donors' samples. The specimen sequenced was PBMCs. V is TRBV6-6 and J is TRBJ2-1; weak D call: TRBD1 (6 bases). The CDR3 coding sequence is TGTGCCAGCAGCCCCCCGGACAGAACCTACAATGAGCAGTTCTTC. Translating gives CASSPPDRTYNEQFF.